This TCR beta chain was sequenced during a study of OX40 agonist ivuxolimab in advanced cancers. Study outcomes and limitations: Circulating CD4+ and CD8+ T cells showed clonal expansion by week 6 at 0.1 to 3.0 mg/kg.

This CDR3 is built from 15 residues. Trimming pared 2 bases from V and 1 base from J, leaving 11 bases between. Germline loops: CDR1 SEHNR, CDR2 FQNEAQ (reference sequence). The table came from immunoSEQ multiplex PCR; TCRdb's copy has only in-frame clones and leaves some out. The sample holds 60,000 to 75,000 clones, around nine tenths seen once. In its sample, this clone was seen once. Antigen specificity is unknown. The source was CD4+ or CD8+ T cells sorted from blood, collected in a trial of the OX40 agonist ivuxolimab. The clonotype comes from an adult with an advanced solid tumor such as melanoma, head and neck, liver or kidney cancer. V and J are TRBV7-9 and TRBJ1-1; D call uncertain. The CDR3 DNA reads TGTGCCAGCAGCTTAAGAGATTCGGGGAACACTGAAGCTTTCTTT. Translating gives CASSLRDSGNTEAFF.